The clone carrying this T cell receptor beta chain was observed many times. This record belongs to a study of Graves' ophthalmopathy and Graves' hyperthyroidism. Germline CDR1 is DFQATT and CDR2 is SNEGSKA (reference sequence). This CDR3 comprises 16 residues. Unmatched junction bases numbered 8, after V lost 6 bases and J lost 0 bases. It was on clinical symptoms, serum thyroxine, TRAb, thyroid ultrasound and orbital computed tomography that diagnosis relied. Transcripts of RNA were the source for amplifying TCR beta CDR3 regions. An initial RT-PCR round employing HTBI primers preceded a second-round multiplex PCR. Each CDR3 protein is one row after TCRdb ran MiXCR on the multiplex PCR reads. The table has 170,000 or so distinct CDR3 sequences, under 40% seen once; the top ten hold 4.5% to 6%.

The clonotype was recovered from a woman aged 40 to 50 with Graves' ophthalmopathy. The chain uses TRBV20-1 and TRBJ1-5; TRBD1 agrees at 10 bases. The sample consisted of peripheral blood. The chain's CDR3 is CSALDRGFYSNQPQHF. The CDR3 nucleotides read TGCAGTGCCTTGGACAGGGGGTTCTATAGCAATCAGCCCCAGCATTTT.